The 4 T cell receptor beta chains below were found in one sample sequenced in a study of T cells after yellow fever vaccination. TCRdb re-called the 5' RACE reads with MiXCR, one entry per CDR3 protein. The table records about 310,000 distinct CDR3 sequences, more than 3% of them present only once. This sample comprised PBMCs, obtained on the day of the yellow fever booster vaccination. These receptors originate from a man aged 18 to 29 who received the YFV17D yellow fever vaccine.

This clonotype was recorded at least ten times. The V and J genes are TRBV4-1 and TRBJ2-7, with D maybe TRBD1 (6 bases). CDR1 and CDR2 from the germline V gene are MGHRA and YSYEKL. Trimming took off 3 bases at V and 1 base at J, with 16 bases between the two ends. The CDR3 is 16 amino acids. Written as DNA, the CDR3 is TGCGCCAGCAGCCAGATCCCAGGGGCCCGTTCCTACGAGCAGTACTTC. Translated: CASSQIPGARSYEQYF.

V is TRBV6-1 and J is TRBJ2-5; D possibly uses TRBD1 or TRBD2 (5 bases each). The CDR3 is 11 residues long. The germline CDR1 and CDR2 sequences are MNHNS and SASEGT. The V end lost 6 bases, the J end lost 5 bases, and 7 bases lay between the germline ends. DNA of the CDR3: TGTGCCAGCAGAGGGGAGGAGACCCAGTACTTC. It translates to CASRGEETQYF.

This clonotype was observed at least ten times. This chain connects TRBV29-1 to TRBJ2-2; D tentatively reads TRBD1 or TRBD2 (5 bases each). Germline assignment: CDR1 SQVTM and CDR2 ANQGSEA. The CDR3 contains 15 residues. With 2 bases removed from V and 5 bases from J, the gap between germline ends came to 15 bases. CDR3 DNA sequence: TGCAGCGTTGAATTTCTTGGGACCCCAACCGGGGAGCTGTTTTTT. The encoded protein is CSVEFLGTPTGELFF.

This clonotype was detected many times. The chain combines TRBV24-1 with TRBJ2-2; TRBD1 agrees at 8 bases. This CDR3 is built from 16 residues. Germline loops: CDR1 KGHDR, CDR2 SFDVKD. Trimming removed 2 bases from V and 5 bases from J; junction bases left unmatched: 6. This CDR3 is CATSDSQGARTGELFF. Here the CDR3 DNA reads TGTGCCACCAGTGATTCTCAGGGGGCTCGGACCGGGGAGCTGTTTTTT.